This T cell receptor (beta chain) was recovered during a study of OX40 agonist ivuxolimab in advanced cancers. Study background: Every 2 weeks, patients received ivuxolimab intravenously, dosed at 0.01 to 10 mg/kg. Dose-escalation patients had hepatocellular carcinoma, melanoma, renal cell or head and neck cancer.

V was pared by 6 bases and J by 0 bases, with 15 bases between. The CDR3 sequence is 15 residues long. Germline V lookup: CDR1 MNHEY, CDR2 SVGAGI. Profiling relied on immunoSEQ multiplex PCR, and the TCRdb table lists in-frame clones only, not all of them. Among about 100,000 clones, approximately 90% were seen once, and the ten largest hold 0.54%. Exclusion applied to patients with autoimmune disease history or systemic immunosuppression. This clonotype was sampled from an adult with an advanced solid tumor such as melanoma, head and neck, liver or kidney cancer. This specimen consisted of CD4+ or CD8+ T cells sorted from blood, obtained in a trial of the OX40 agonist ivuxolimab. The chain uses TRBV6-5 and TRBJ2-7; D perhaps matches TRBD1 (6 bases). For the CDR3, the DNA is TGTGCCAGCAGCCCCCGGGACACCCGCTCCTACGAGCAGTACTTC. Protein: CASSPRDTRSYEQYF.